This T cell receptor beta chain is drawn from a study of blood T cells in healthy people across ages. As to this clonotype: Antigen unknown.

Regarding the study as a whole: Older age went with lower TCR beta diversity per million T cells, in a roughly linear way. Estimates of diversity drawn from one million T cells were considered underestimates.

In terms of origin and age, donors were healthy Caucasian individuals from Russia aged 6 to 90. Extractions gave at least 6 micrograms of total RNA per sample. A second PCR of 7 to 11 cycles used a sample-barcoded 5' primer and a J-beta primer mix. TCRdb ran MiXCR on the 5' RACE reads and lists one entry per CDR3 protein. The sample lists about 1.8 million distinct CDR3 sequences, around 50% occurring once. Source material: blood. This sequence was found in a woman between 35 and 50 years old in good health.

The CDR3: CSASEISGAYSMSQYF. CDR3 sequence (DNA): TGCAGTGCTAGCGAAATTAGCGGGGCATATAGTATGTCCCAGTACTTC. The chain links TRBV20-1 to TRBJ2-5; 8 bases fit TRBD2. The V gene end was trimmed by 3 bases and the J gene end by 9 bases; junction bases not matched to a gene: 18. CDR3 size: 16 residues. CDR1 and CDR2 from the germline V gene are DFQATT and SNEGSKA (reference sequence).